This TCR beta chain was recovered during a study of T cells in tuberculosis listed by TCRdb under 2018. With regard to the full study: In the study, CD1B tetramers and high-throughput TCR immunosequencing were combined to characterize T cells specific for the mycobacterial lipid antigen glucose monomycolate (GMM). In a South African clinical cohort, IGRA-negative adolescents, IGRA-positive adolescents with latent tuberculosis and adults with active tuberculosis were compared, with 9 to 10 people in each group. PBMC from patients with active tuberculosis were archived either before the start of standard anti-tuberculosis treatment or within 7 days of starting that treatment. What the study reported, not specific to this receptor: Clinical samples were selected based on which cryopreserved specimens were available, and the active tuberculosis cases were adults whereas the controls were adolescents. Smaller NN-distances were partly driven by shorter CDR3-alpha lengths in active tuberculosis patients, and statistical significance was not reached for the TCR-beta difference. With the diverse GMM-specific repertoire as input, a classifier achieved around 90% accuracy (AUROC 0.90), whereas GEM motif frequencies as input gave approximately 70% accuracy. Compared with IGRA-negative controls, TCR-alpha repertoires from active tuberculosis had smaller mean NN-distances to GMM-specific TCRs, which suggests clonal expansion of these TCRs.

Sample time point, as interpreted from the label and publication: new active TB diagnosis, blood taken before or within 7 days of starting treatment. The patients with active tuberculosis were newly diagnosed, HIV-seronegative South African adults aged 18 years or older. Active tuberculosis was confirmed by positive sputum smear microscopy and/or positive M. tuberculosis culture. Immunosequencing was performed on unsorted cryopreserved PBMC and covered roughly 98,000 T cells per clinical donor on average. A remark on this clone: Its target antigen remains unknown. No base-level quality is on record; no much larger clone is a single base apart.

TCR libraries were generated with the immunoSEQ multiplex PCR assay, using TCR-beta and/or TCR-alpha/delta assays for each sample. The amplified TCR libraries were sequenced on the Illumina high-throughput platform. The original methods were these. Clustering and dimensionality reduction were performed using pairwise TCRdist distances among GMM-specific receptors from ex vivo sorted or in vitro expanded T cells. Each clinical repertoire received a mean NN-distance score, defined as the average TCRdist to the nearest 10% of tetramer-positive reference sequences. GEM TCR motif frequency was calculated as the fraction of unique TCRs that matched known GEM sequences in V/J usage and CDR3 length. Active tuberculosis was classified by linear discriminant analysis with leave-one-out cross-validation, implemented in scikit-learn. Not all clones reach the TCRdb copy of this immuneACCESS table, which keeps in-frame sequences only. Checked studies attribute under half of the gap to unresolved V genes and leave the rest unexplained. V, J and clone size are those of that table, while D and trimming were read from the DNA. In all, the sample holds tens of thousands of clones, and approximately 93% of those were seen once. Almost 4.5% of the sample lies in the top ten.

Taken from the germline V gene, the CDR1 and CDR2 loops are MNHEY and SVGAGI. The CDR3 measures 16 amino acids from cysteine to phenylalanine. The only DNA kept is the CDR3, 48 bases in frame from the first base. Cut back by 0 bases and 3 bases, the V and J ends lie 12 bases apart. The TCR comes from an adult with tuberculosis. Sample: PBMCs, taken at tuberculosis diagnosis. The sequence joins TRBV6-5 to TRBJ2-1; matching of 6 bases hints at TRBD1 as the D gene. The encoded CDR3 is CASSYSFQGRYNEQFF. The nucleotide sequence is TGTGCCAGCAGTTACTCGTTCCAGGGGCGCTACAATGAGCAGTTCTTC.